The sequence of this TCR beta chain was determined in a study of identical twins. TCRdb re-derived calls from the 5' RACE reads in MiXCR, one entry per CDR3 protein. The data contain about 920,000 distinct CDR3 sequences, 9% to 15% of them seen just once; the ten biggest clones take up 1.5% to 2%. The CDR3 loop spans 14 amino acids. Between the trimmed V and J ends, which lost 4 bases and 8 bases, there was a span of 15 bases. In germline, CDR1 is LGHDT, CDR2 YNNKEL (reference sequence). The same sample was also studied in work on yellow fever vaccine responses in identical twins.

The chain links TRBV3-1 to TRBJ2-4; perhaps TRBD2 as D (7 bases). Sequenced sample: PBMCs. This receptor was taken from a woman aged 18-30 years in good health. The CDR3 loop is CASSPEGGGDIQYF. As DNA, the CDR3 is TGTGCCAGCAGCCCGGAGGGGGGGGGAGACATTCAGTACTTC.